This T cell receptor beta chain was captured in a study of beta chain features in type 1 diabetes (dated by TCRdb to the late 2010s). At the level of the whole study: No differences in mean age, gender distribution, total cell number or subset yield were found between patients and healthy donors. Regulatory and stem cell-like memory subsets were isolated from only 8 patients and 8 healthy donors, whereas naive and central memory subsets came from all 30 or so donors. In the study, recently diagnosed type 1 diabetes patients and matched healthy donors were compared on the TCRB repertoires of their sorted circulating CD4+ T cell subsets. A total of some 100,000,000 sorted cells were examined across all samples, and a strong correlation was observed between cell number per subset and RNA yield.

General conclusions and limits of the study: Naive, central memory and regulatory TCRB repertoires appeared more similar among patients than among healthy donors. Because cDNA was sequenced instead of genomic DNA, activated cells with high expression could be over-represented, although the groups did not differ in activation or CD3 levels. At VDJ recombination sites, type 1 diabetes patients had fewer insertions and more deleted nucleotides, which implies abnormalities in thymic rearrangement. A moderate but significant shortening of TCRB CDR3 length was observed in type 1 diabetes patients in all four CD4+ subsets. PCR may preferentially amplify shorter templates, but because patient and control samples were amplified and corrected together, any resulting skew would affect both groups equally. Because small numbers of individuals were included in the HLA sub-analyses, any influence of HLA type on TCRB rearrangement was left unresolved.

From each donor, a single peripheral blood sample of around 120 mL on average was drawn into heparinised tubes. Naive, central memory, regulatory and stem cell-like memory CD4+ T cells were sorted on a BD FACSAria II using a panel including CD45RO, CCR7, CD25, CD127, CD95 and CD27. Every sorted population had a purity above 95%. PBMCs were isolated right away by Lymphoprep density gradient centrifugation and were stained directly, without culture. Samples were stained and sorted in pairs, with one healthy donor and one patient per experiment, so that batch effects were minimized. All of the isolated RNA was reverse transcribed with the High Capacity cDNA Reverse Transcription Kit, so expressed TCRB transcripts were sequenced. Deep immunoSEQ sequencing was performed on naive, central memory and regulatory T cell samples, with an average of roughly 4 million total reads per sample. Sorted cells were lysed in RLT buffer, and RNA was extracted using DNase-treated RNeasy Micro or Mini kits according to cell number. Each cell subset was processed separately to prevent cross-contamination, with patient and healthy donor samples processed together. Using the immunoSEQ multiplex PCR, TCRB sequences were amplified from cDNA into 87-bp fragments spanning the CDR3 region. Amplicons were sequenced on the Illumina HiSeq platform. Concerning the study's data processing: Synthetic template baselines were used to correct PCR bias computationally, reads within Hamming distance 2 were collapsed, and singletons that could not be merged were discarded. Reads were aligned against IMGT to assign V, D and J genes, CDR3 length and insertions or deletions at six rearrangement sites. Clonotype counts were normalized to sorted cell number within each subset before computing true diversity and Gini coefficients with the tcR R package. The overlap coefficient, calculated on TCRB nucleotide sequences, was used to quantify repertoire sharing. Here the immuneACCESS table is served through TCRdb, limited to in-frame sequences with V and J called. Missing clones are a known gap in these copies; in checked studies unresolved V genes cover under half, and the rest lacks a known reason. The V and J calls and clone size are taken from that table; D and trimming were inferred from the DNA. The sample table lists 250,000 to 400,000 clones, 13% to 15% of them with a count of one. The ten largest make up roughly 7% of the sample.

The CDR3, from cysteine to phenylalanine, totals 14 residues. Only CDR3 DNA is held: 42 bases, read in frame from base 1. Trimming removed 5 bases from V and 5 bases from J; the gene matches leave 4 bases unexplained. Reading the germline V gene gives CDR1 SGHTA and CDR2 FQGNSA. Comment on this clone: Its antigen is not yet known. Qualities for individual bases were not recorded, and no much larger clone is one base off.

The receptor was isolated from a young man in good health. The V gene is TRBV7-2 and the J gene is TRBJ2-5; TRBD2 fits 11 bases in the junction. The material sequenced was central memory CD4+ T cells from blood. The sequenced DNA: TGTGCCAGCAGCACACTAGCGGGAGACGAGACCCAGTACTTC. It encodes CASSTLAGDETQYF.